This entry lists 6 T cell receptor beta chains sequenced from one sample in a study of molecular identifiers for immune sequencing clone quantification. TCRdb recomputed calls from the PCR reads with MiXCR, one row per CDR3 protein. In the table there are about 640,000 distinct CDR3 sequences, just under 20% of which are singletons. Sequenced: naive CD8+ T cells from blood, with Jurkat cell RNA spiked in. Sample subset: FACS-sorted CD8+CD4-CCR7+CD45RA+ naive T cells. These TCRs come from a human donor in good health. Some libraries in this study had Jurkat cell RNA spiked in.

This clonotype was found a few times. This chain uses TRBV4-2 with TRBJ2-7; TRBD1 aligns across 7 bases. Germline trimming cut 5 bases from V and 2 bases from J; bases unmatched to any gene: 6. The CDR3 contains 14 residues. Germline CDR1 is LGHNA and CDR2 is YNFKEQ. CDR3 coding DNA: TGTGCCAGCAGCGAAACCGGGACAGCCTACGAGCAGTACTTC. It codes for CASSETGTAYEQYF.

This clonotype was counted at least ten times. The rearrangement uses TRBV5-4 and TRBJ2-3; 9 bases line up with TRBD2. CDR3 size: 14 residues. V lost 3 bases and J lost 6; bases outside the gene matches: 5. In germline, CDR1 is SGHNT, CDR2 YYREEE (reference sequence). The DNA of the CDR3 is TGTGCCAGCAGCTATAGCGGGGGTGTCGATACGCAGTATTTT. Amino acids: CASSYSGGVDTQYF.

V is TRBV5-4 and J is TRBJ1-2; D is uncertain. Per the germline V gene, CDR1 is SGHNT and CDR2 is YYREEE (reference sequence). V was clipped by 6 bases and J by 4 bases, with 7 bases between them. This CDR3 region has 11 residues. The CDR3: CASTEGYGYTF. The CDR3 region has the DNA TGTGCCAGCACCGAGGGCTATGGCTACACCTTC.

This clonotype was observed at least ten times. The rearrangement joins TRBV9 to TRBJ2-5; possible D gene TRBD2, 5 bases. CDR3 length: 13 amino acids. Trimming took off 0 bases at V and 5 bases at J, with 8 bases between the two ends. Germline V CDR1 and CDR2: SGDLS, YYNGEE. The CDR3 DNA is TGTGCCAGCAGCGTAGCTAGGGAGGAGACCCAGTACTTC. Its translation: CASSVAREETQYF.

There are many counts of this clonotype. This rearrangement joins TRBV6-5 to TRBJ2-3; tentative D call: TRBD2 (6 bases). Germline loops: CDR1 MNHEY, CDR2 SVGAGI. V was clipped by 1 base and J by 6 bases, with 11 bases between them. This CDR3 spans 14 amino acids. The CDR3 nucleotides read TGTGCCAGCAGTTACTTCTTGGAGGGTGATACGCAGTATTTT. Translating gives CASSYFLEGDTQYF.

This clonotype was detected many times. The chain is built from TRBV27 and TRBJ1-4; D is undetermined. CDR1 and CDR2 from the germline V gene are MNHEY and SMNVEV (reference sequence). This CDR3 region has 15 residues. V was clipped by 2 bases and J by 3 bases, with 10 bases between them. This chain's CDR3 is CASSLSREANEKLFF. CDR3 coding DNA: TGTGCCAGCAGTTTAAGTCGAGAGGCTAATGAAAAACTGTTTTTT.